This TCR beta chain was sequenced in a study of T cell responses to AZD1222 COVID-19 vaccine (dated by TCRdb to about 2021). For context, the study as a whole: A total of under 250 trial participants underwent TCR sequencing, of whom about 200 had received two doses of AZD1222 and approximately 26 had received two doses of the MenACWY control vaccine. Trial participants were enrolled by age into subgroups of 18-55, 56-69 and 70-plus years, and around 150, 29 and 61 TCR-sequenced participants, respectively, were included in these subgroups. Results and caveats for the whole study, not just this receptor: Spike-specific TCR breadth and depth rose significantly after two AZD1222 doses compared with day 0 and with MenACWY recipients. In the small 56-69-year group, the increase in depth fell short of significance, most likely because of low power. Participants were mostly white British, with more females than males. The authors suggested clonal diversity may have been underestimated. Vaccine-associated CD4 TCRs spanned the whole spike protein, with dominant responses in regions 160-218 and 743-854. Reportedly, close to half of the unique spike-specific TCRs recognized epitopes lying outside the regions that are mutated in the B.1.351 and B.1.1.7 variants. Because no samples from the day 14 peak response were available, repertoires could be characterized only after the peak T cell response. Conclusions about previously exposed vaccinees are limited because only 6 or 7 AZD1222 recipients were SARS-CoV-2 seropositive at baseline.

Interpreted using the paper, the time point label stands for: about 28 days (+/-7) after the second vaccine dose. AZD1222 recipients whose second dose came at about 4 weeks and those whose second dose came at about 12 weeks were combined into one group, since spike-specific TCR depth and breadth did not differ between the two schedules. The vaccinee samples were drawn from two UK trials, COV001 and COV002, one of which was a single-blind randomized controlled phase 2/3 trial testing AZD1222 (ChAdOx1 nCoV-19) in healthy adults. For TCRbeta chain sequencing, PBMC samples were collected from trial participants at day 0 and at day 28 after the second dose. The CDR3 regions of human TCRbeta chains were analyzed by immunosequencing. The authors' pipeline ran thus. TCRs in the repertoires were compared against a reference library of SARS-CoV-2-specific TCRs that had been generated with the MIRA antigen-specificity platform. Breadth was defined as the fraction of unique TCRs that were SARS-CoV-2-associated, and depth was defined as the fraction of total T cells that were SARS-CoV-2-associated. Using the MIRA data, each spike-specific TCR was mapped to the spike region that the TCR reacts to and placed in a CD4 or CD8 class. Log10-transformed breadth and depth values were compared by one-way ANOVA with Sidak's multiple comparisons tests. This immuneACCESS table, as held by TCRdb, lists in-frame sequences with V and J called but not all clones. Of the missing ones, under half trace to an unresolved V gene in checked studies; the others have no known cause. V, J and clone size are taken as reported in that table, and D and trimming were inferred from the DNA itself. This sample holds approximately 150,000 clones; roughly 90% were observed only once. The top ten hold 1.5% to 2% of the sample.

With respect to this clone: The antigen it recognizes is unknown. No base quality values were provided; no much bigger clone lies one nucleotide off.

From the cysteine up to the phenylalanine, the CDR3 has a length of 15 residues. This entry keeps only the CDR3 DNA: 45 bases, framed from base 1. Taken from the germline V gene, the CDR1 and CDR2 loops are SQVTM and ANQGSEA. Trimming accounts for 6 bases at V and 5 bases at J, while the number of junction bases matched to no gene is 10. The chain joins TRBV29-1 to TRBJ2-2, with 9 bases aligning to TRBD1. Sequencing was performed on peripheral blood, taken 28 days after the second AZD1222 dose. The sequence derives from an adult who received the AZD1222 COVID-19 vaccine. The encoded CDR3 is CSVRTGGSFTGELFF. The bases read TGCAGCGTACGCACAGGGGGCAGTTTTACCGGGGAGCTGTTTTTT.